Included here is one TCR beta chain sequence, with context. Germline V gene sequence: CDR1 LGHNA, CDR2 YSLEER. The CDR3 spans 18 residues. V was clipped by 0 bases and J by 1 base, with 18 bases between them. Sequenced by immunoSEQ multiplex PCR; TCRdb stores in-frame clones only, minus some. The table lists 60,000 or so clones, more than 85% of them singletons. This entry is derived from a study of T cell changes during pregnancy in multiple sclerosis. V gene TRBV4-3 combines with J gene TRBJ1-1; D might be TRBD1 (5 bases). The sequence was obtained from a female donor with multiple sclerosis, enrolled in a pregnancy study. This specimen consisted of peripheral blood, obtained in the first trimester of pregnancy. In DNA form, the CDR3 reads TGCGCCAGCAGCCAAGAACCCCACTCGTCCCAGGGGAACACTGAAGCTTTCTTT. Amino acids: CASSQEPHSSQGNTEAFF.